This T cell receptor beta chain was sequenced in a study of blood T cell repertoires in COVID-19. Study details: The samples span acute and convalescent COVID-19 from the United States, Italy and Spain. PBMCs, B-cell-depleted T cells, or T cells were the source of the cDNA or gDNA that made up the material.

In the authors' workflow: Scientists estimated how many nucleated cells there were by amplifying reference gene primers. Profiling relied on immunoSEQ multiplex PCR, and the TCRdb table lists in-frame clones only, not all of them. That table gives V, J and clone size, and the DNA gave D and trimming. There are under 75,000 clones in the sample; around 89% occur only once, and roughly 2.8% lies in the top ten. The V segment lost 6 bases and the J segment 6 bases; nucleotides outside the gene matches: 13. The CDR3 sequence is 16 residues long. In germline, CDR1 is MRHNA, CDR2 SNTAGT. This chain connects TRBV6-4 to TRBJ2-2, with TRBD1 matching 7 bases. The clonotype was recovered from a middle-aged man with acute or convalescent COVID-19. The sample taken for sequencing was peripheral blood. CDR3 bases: TGTGCCAGCAGAAGACAGGGTTATGAGTCTTCCGGGGAGCTGTTTTTT. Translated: CASRRQGYESSGELFF.